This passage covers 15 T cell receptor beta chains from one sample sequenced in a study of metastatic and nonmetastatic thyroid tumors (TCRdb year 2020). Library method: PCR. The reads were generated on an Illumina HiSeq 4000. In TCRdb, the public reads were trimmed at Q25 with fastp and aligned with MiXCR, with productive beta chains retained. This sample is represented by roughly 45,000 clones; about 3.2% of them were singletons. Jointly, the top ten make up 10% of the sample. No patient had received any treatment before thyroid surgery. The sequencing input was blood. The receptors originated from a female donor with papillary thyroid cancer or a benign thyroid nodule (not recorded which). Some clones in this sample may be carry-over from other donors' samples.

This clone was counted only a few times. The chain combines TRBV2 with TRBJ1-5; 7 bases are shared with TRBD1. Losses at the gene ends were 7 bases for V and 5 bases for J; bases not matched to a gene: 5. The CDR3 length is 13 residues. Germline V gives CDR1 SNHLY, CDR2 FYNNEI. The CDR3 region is CASNLDRDQPQHF. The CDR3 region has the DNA TGTGCCAGCAACCTTGACAGGGATCAGCCCCAGCATTTT.

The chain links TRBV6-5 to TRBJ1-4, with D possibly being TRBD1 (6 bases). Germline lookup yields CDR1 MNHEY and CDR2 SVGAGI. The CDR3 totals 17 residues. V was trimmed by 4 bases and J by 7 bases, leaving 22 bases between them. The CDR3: CASSWGAGTEKGEKLFF. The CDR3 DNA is TGTGCCAGCAGTTGGGGGGCAGGAACAGAAAAAGGTGAAAAACTGTTTTTT.

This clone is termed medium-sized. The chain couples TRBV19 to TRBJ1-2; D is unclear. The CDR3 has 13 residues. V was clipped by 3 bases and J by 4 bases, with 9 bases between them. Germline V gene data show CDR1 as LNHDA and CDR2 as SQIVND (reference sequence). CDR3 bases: TGTGCCAGTAGTATCGGCCCTCGCTATGGCTACACCTTC. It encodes CASSIGPRYGYTF.

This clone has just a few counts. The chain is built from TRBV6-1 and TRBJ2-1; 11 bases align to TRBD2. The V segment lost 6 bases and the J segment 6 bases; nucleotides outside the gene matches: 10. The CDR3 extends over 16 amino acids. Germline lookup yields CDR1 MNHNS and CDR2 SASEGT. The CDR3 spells CASSRILAGEVNEQFF. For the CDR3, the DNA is TGTGCCAGCAGCCGCATACTAGCGGGAGAAGTCAATGAGCAGTTCTTC.

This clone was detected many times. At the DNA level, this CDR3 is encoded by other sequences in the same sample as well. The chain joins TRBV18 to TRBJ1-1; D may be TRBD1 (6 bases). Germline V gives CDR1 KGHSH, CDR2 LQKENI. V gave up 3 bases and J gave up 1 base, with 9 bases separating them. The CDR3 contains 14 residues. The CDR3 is CASSPGHQNTEAFF. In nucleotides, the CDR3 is TGTGCCAGCTCACCGGGACACCAGAACACTGAAGCTTTCTTT.

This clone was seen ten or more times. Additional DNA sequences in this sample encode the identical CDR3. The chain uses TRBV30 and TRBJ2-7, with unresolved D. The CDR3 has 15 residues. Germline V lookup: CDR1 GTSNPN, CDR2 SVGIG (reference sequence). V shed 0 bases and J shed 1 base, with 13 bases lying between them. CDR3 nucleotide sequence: TGTGCCTGGAGTGTCCCGGCTAGGTGGTCCTACGAGCAGTACTTC. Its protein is CAWSVPARWSYEQYF.

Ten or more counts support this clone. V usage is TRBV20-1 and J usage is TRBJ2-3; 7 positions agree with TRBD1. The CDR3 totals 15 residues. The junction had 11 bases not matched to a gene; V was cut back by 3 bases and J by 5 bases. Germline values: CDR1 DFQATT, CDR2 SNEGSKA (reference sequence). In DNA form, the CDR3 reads TGCAGTGCTAGTGATATAGGGCAGGGGGTAGATACGCAGTATTTT. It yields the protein CSASDIGQGVDTQYF.

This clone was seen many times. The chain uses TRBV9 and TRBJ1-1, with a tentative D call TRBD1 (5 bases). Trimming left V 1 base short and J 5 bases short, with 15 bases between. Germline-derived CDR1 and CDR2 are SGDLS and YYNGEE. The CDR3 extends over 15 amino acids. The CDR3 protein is CASSVLGDPGTEAFF. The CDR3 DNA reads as TGTGCCAGCAGCGTATTGGGGGACCCAGGGACTGAAGCTTTCTTT.

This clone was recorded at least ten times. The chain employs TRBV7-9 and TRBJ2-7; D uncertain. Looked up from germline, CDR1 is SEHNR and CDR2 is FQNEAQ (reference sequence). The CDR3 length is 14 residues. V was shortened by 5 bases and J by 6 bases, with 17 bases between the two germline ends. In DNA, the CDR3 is TGTGCCAGCAGCGGACCCGCGGATGGGTCCGAGCAGTACTTC. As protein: CASSGPADGSEQYF.

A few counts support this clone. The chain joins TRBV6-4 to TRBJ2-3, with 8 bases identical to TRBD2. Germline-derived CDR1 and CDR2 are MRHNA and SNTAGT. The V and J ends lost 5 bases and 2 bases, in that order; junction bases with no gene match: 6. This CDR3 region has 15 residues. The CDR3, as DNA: TGTGCCAGCAGTTCCAGCGGGGGACACACAGATACGCAGTATTTT. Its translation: CASSSSGGHTDTQYF.

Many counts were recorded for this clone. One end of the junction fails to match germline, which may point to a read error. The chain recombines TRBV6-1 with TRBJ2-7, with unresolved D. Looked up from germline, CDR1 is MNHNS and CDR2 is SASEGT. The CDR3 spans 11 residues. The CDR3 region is CASRDLYEQYF. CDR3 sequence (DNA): TGTGCCAGCCGTGACCTCTACGAGCAGTACTTC.

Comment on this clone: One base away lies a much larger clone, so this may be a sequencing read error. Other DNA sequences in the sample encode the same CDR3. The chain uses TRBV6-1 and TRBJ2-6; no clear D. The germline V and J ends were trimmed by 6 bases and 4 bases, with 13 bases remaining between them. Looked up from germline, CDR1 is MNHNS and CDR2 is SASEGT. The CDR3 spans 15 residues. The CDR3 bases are TGTGCCAGCAGCCTTAGGGTTTCCGGGGCCAACGTCCTGACTTTC. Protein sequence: CASSLRVSGANVLTF.

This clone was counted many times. CDR3 region: CASSIQRTYEQYF. The CDR3 DNA sequence: TGTGCCAGCAGTATACAAAGGACCTACGAGCAGTACTTC. The chain uses TRBV12-3 or TRBV12-4 and TRBJ2-7, with D unclear. The CDR3 extends over 13 amino acids. Trimming left V 5 bases short and J 2 bases short, with 10 bases between.

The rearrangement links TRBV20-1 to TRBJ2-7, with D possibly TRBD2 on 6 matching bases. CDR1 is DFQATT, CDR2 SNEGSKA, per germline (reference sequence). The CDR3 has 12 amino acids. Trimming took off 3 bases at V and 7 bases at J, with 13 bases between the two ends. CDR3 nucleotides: TGCAGTGCTAGCGGGGCCGGAGGGGAGCAGTACTTC. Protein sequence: CSASGAGGEQYF.

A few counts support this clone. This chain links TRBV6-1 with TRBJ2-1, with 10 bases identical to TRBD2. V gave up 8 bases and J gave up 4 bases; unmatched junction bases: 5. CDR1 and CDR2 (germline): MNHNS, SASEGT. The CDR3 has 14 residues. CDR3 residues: CASSGLAVYNEQFF. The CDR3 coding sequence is TGTGCCAGCTCCGGACTAGCGGTATACAATGAGCAGTTCTTC.